Listed here is a single TCR beta chain. Its antigen remains unidentified. The record originates from a study of shared clonotypes between healthy human individuals. Naivety among CD8 cells was defined by CD45RO negativity and positive CCR7 selection, thereby excluding terminally differentiated effector memory CD45RA+ cells. Overall study findings and caveats: Approximately 4.6% of naive CD4 clonotypes were common to four donors. Clonotype sharing among donors likely depends on sequencing depth.

Deletions cut 2 bases from V and 3 bases from J, with 4 bases between. The length of the CDR3 is 13 residues. CDR1 SGHVS and CDR2 FNYEAQ come from the germline V gene. Sequenced by immunoSEQ multiplex PCR; TCRdb stores in-frame clones only, minus some. The data contain roughly 2,000,000 clones, 80% to 95% of them seen just once; the ten biggest clones take up about 1.7%. Material: naive CD8+ T cells from PBMCs. This clonotype was sampled from a young man in good health. Some clones in this sample may be carry-over from other donors' samples. The rearrangement joins TRBV7-6 to TRBJ2-2; D unclear. The CDR3 here is CASSLRDTGELFF. CDR3 nucleotide sequence: TGTGCCAGCAGCTTACGCGACACCGGGGAGCTGTTTTTT.